This T cell receptor beta chain comes out of a study of cytomegalovirus exposure and HLA in healthy donors. The study's findings and limits: A later analysis showed TCR association rates differing by HLA locus, peaking at DRB1 and lowest at HLA-C. A prior analysis recorded that most TCR beta V segments were productive about 90% or about 30% of the time. Later analysis demonstrated an association between a missense DCLRE1C variant and TCR beta V- and J-gene trimming. Analysis performed later showed TCR beta chains linked to HLA being more clonally expanded than equally common others.

This clone appeared a few times. Its matching antigen is unknown. With 60 Vbeta and 13 Jbeta primers, the PCR was carried out. Here immunoSEQ multiplex PCR was the method, and the copy in TCRdb shows in-frame clones only, minus some. Here the sample spans 130,000 or so clones, 80% to 85% being singletons. Losses at the gene ends were 5 bases for V and 3 bases for J; bases not matched to a gene: 9. This CDR3 spans 15 amino acids. CDR1 is SNHLY and CDR2 is FYNNEI in the germline V gene. The V gene is TRBV2, the J gene TRBJ2-7, with TRBD1 matching 8 bases. The sequenced material came from PBMCs. This sequence originates from a woman aged 50 to 60 in good health and CMV-seropositive. CDR3 in amino acids: CASSSGQGSIYEQYF. The CDR3, as DNA: TGTGCCAGCAGTTCCGGACAGGGCTCCATCTACGAGCAGTACTTC.